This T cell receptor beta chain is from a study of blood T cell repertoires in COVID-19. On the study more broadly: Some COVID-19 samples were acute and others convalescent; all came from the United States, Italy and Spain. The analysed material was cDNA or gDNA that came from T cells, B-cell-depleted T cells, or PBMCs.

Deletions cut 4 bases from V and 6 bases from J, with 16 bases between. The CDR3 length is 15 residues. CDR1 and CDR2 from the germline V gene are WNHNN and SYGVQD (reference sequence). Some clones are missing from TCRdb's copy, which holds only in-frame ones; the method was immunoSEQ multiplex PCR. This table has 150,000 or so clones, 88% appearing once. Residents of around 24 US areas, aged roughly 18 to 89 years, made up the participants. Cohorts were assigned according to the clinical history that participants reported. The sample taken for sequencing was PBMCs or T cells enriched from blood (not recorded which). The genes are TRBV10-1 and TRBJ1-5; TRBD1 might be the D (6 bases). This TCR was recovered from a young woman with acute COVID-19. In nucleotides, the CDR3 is TGCGCCAGCAGTGCCGAGGCAGGGGCGTCTCAGCCCCAGCATTTT. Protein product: CASSAEAGASQPQHF.